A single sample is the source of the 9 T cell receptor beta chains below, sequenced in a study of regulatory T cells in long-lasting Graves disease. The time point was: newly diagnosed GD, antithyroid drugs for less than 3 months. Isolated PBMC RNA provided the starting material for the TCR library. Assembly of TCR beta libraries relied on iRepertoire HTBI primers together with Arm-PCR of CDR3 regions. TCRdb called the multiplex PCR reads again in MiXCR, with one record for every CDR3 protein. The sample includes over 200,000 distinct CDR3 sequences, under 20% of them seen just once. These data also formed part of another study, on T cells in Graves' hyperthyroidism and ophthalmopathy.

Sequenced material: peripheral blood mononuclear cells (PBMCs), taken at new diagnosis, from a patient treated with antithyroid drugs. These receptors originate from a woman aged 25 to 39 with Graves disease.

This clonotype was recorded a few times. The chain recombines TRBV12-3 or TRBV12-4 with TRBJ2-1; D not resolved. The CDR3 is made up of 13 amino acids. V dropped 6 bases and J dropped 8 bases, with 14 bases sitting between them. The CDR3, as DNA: TGTGCCAGCAGGGTAGCCCCGCGCGATGAGCAGTTCTTC. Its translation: CASRVAPRDEQFF.

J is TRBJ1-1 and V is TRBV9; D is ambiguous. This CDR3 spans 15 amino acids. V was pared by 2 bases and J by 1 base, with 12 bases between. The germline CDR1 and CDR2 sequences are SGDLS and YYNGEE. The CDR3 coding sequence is TGTGCCAGCAGCGTCAATTACGGGTCGAACACTGAAGCTTTCTTT. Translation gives CASSVNYGSNTEAFF.

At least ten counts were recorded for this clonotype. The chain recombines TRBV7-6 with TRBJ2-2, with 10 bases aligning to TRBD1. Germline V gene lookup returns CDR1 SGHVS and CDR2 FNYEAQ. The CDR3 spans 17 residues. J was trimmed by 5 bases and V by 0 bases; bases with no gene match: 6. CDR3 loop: CASSLASGTGVTGELFF. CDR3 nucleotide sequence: TGTGCCAGCAGCTTAGCCTCCGGGACAGGGGTGACCGGGGAGCTGTTTTTT.

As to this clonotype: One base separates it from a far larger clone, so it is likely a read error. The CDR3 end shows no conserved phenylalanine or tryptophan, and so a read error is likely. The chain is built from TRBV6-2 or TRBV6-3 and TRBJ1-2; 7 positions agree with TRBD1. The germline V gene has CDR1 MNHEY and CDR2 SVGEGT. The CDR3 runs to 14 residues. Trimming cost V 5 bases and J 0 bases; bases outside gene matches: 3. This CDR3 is CASSVRGSNYGYTL. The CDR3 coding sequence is TGTGCCAGCAGTGTCAGGGGGTCTAACTATGGCTACACCCTC.

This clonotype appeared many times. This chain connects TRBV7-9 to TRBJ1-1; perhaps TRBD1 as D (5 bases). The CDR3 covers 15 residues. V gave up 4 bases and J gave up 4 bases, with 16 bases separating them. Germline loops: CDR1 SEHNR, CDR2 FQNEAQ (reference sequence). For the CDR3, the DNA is TGTGCCAGCAGCTGGACGCAGCGGGGGGGCACTGAAGCTTTCTTT. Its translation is CASSWTQRGGTEAFF.

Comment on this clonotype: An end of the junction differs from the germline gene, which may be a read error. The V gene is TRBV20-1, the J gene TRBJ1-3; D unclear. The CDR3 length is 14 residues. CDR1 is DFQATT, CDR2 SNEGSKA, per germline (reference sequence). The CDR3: CSAGSHISGDTIYF. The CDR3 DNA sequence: TGCAGTGCGGGCAGTCACATCTCTGGAGACACCATATATTTT.

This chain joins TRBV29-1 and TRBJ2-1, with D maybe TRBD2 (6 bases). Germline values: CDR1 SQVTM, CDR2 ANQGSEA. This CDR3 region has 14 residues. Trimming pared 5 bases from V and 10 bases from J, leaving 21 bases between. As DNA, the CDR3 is TGCAGCGTTAAACTAGAGGCGGGGAGAGGAGAGCAGTTCTTC. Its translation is CSVKLEAGRGEQFF.

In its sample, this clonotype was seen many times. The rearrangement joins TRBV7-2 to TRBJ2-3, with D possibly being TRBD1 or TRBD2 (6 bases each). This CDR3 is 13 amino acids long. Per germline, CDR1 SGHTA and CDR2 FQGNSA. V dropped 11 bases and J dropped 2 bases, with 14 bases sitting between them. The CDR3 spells CAGGTTDTDTQYF. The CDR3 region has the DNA TGTGCCGGAGGGACAACGGACACAGATACGCAGTATTTT.

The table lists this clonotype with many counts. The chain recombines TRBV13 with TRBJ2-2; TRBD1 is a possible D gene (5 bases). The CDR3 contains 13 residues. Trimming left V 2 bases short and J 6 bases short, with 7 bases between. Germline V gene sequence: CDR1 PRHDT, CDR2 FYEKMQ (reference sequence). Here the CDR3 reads CASSLSGPGELFF. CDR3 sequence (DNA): TGTGCCAGCAGCTTATCAGGGCCCGGGGAGCTGTTTTTT.